This T cell receptor (beta chain) is from a study of blood T cell repertoires in COVID-19. The method was immunoSEQ multiplex PCR; TCRdb's version includes in-frame clones alone and lacks a portion of them. The sample lists about 74,000 clones; 88% were seen once. The sequencing sample was made of peripheral blood. The receptor was derived from a woman aged 80 or older with active or convalescent COVID-19.

The CDR3 region has the DNA TGTGCCACCAGCACATGGCAGCATCTGGAGGATCAGCCCCAGCATTTT. The encoded protein is CATSTWQHLEDQPQHF. This chain links TRBV15 with TRBJ1-5; D is uncertain. Germline V gene lookup returns CDR1 LNHNV and CDR2 YYDKDF (reference sequence). V was cut by 4 bases and J by 5 bases, with 18 bases left in between. This CDR3 is built from 16 residues.